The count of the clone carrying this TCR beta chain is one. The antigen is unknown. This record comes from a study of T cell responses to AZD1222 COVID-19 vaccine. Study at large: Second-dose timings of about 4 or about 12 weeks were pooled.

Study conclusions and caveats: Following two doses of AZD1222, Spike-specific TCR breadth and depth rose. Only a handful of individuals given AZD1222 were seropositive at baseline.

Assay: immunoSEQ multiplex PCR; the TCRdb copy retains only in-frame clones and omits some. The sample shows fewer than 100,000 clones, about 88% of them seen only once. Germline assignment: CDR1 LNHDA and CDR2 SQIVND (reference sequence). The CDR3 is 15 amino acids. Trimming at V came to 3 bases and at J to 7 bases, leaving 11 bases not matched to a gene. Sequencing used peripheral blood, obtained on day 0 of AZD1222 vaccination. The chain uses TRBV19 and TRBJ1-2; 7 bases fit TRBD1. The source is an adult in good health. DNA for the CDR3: TGTGCCAGTAGTATCCTCTCCACAGGGGCAAGTGGCTACACCTTC. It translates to CASSILSTGASGYTF.